The clone carrying this T cell receptor beta chain was counted between two and nine times. Its antigen is not known. Germline CDR1 LNHNV, CDR2 YYDKDF (reference sequence). Deletions cut 0 bases from V and 2 bases from J, with 4 bases between. The CDR3 covers 13 residues. This sample stems from a study of beta chain features in type 1 diabetes. As for the study in general: No patient-donor differences in age, gender, total cells or subset yield. Sorted cells, about 99 million in number, were examined across all samples.

Whole-study results and caveats: The study found moderately but significantly shorter TCRB CDR3s in all four CD4+ subsets of Type 1 diabetes patients. Researchers caution that PCR might favor shorter templates, equally among patients and controls.

As every portion of the isolated RNA was reverse transcribed, the sequencing read expressed TCRB transcripts. The repertoire was sequenced with immunoSEQ multiplex PCR; TCRdb's copy has only in-frame clones and lacks some. The sample yields roughly 500,000 clones, roughly an eighth seen once. This rearrangement joins TRBV15 to TRBJ1-2, with D unresolved. The TCR sequence derives from a woman younger than 30 in good health. The sample was naive CD4+ T cells from blood. The CDR3 DNA reads as TGTGCCACCAGCAGAGATCGAAACTATGGCTACACCTTC. This encodes CATSRDRNYGYTF.